A selection of T cell receptor beta chains follows, all from one sample in a study of CD4 T cells in relation to SARS-CoV-2 and coronaviruses. These TCRs are of unknown antigen specificity. The repertoire was sequenced with immunoSEQ multiplex PCR; TCRdb's copy has only in-frame clones and lacks some. The data contain 20,000 to 25,000 clones, around 76% of them singletons. The sample taken for sequencing was CD4+ T cells from PBMCs, cultured in vitro. These receptors all come from a human donor in good health. CDR3s include the opening cysteine and the closing phenylalanine or tryptophan. D genes are given only for firm matches. The listing skips clone size in some rows; elsewhere it reads once, few, many or a size class.

V	size	D	J	DNA	CDR3
TRBV18	few	-	TRBJ2-2	TGTGCCAGCTCACCACGTTCCGACACCGGGGAGCTGTTTTTT	CASSPRSDTGELFF
TRBV6-5	few	TRBD2	TRBJ2-3	TGTGCCAGCTTTTCAACGGGAGGGGGGGATACGCAGTATTTT	CASFSTGGGDTQYF
TRBV2	once	-	TRBJ2-2	TGTGCCAGCAGAGGCCCTAGTAGAGGTCCCGGGGAGCTGTTTTTT	CASRGPSRGPGELFF
TRBV4-2	-	-	TRBJ1-2	TGTGCCAGCAGCCAATCAAGGGGCGGGGGTGGCTACACCTTC	CASSQSRGGGGYTF
TRBV4-1	-	-	TRBJ2-7	TGCGCCAGCAGCCAAGTTTCGGGGTCCTACGAGCAGTACTTC	CASSQVSGSYEQYF
TRBV24-1	-	-	TRBJ2-2	TGTGCCACCAGTGATCCTAAAGAAGGGGTGAACACCGGGGAGCTGTTTTTT	CATSDPKEGVNTGELFF
TRBV7-3	-	-	TRBJ2-3	TGTGCCAGCAGCCTACAGGGTACGGGCACAGATACGCAGTATTTT	CASSLQGTGTDTQYF
TRBV10-3	few	-	TRBJ2-1	TGTGCCATCGCCTTGGACCCCCACAATGAGCAGTTCTTC	CAIALDPHNEQFF
TRBV27	-	TRBD1	TRBJ1-5	TGTGCCAGCAGGTCCGACAGGGCCCGGAGCAATCAGCCCCAGCATTTT	CASRSDRARSNQPQHF
TRBV24-1	-	-	TRBJ2-5	TGTGCCACCAGTGATCCGACCCGTGGTAGCGGACAAGAGACCCAGTACTTC	CATSDPTRGSGQETQYF